These 4 T cell receptor beta chains originate from one sample sequenced in a study of T-cell memory formation after mild COVID-19. MiXCR was run by TCRdb on the 5' RACE reads, yielding one entry per CDR3 protein. Found here are under 300,000 distinct CDR3 sequences, roughly a tenth of them singletons; the top ten hold around 20%. The sequenced sample consisted of PBMCs or a T cell subset sorted from them (not recorded which). Receptors were obtained from a man in his late teens or twenties who had mild COVID-19 (a few samples of this study predate the infection). Cell type and time point are not known.

The sample holds a few counts of this clonotype. This chain links TRBV11-3 with TRBJ1-6; D might be TRBD1 (5 bases). This CDR3 spans 13 amino acids. Germline CDR1 and CDR2: SGHNT and YENEEA. V was trimmed by 3 bases and J by 10 bases, leaving 10 bases between them. The CDR3 region is CASSFIRGSPLHF. In nucleotides, the CDR3 is TGTGCCAGCAGCTTTATTAGGGGATCACCCCTCCACTTT.

This clonotype was found a few times. J is TRBJ2-2 and V is TRBV6-5; no firm D call. V was cut by 0 bases and J by 6 bases, with 5 bases left in between. Germline V gives CDR1 MNHEY, CDR2 SVGAGI. The CDR3 spans 13 residues. CDR3 sequence reads: CASSYSGSGELFF. DNA of the CDR3: TGTGCCAGCAGTTACTCGGGTTCCGGGGAGCTGTTTTTT.

This chain joins TRBV7-2 and TRBJ1-3; D is ambiguous. Germline V lookup: CDR1 SGHTA, CDR2 FQGNSA. The CDR3 sequence is 14 residues long. The V gene lost 1 base and the J gene lost 1 base, with 5 bases spanning the gap. CDR3 DNA: TGTGCCAGCAGCTTAGGAGAATCTGGAAACACCATATATTTT. This codes for CASSLGESGNTIYF. The full variable domain, rest sourced from reference TRBV7-2 and TRBJ1-3, is GAGVSQSPSNKVTEKGKDVELRCDPISGHTALYWYRQSLGQGLEFLIYFQGNSAPDKSGLPSDRFSAERTGGSVSTLTIQRTQQEDSAVYLCASSLGESGNTIYFGEGSWLTVV.

The table lists this clonotype with a few counts. The chain has TRBV7-3 and TRBJ2-1, with D perhaps assigned TRBD1 or TRBD2 (5 bases each). Germline V CDR1 and CDR2: SGHTA, FQGTGA. The CDR3 spans 14 residues. V was cut by 2 bases and J by 7 bases, with 12 bases left in between. In DNA form, the CDR3 reads TGTGCCAGCAGCTTACCGGGGCCAGGAAATGAGCAGTTCTTC. It yields the protein CASSLPGPGNEQFF.